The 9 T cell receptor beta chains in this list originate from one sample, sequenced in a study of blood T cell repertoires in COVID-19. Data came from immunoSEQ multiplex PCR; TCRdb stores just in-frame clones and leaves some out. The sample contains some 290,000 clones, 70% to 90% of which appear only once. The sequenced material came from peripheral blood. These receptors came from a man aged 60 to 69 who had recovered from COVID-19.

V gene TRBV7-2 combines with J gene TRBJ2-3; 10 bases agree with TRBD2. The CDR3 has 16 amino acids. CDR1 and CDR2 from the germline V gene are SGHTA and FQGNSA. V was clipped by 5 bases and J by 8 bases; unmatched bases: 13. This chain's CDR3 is CASSEATAGGRGTQYF. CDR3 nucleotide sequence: TGTGCCAGCAGCGAGGCGACAGCGGGGGGGCGGGGTACGCAGTATTTT.

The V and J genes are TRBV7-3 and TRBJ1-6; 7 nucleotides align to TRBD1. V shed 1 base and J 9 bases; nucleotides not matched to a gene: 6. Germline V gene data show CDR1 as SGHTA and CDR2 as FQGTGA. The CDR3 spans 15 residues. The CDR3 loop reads CASSLSSQGGSPLHF. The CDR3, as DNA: TGTGCCAGCAGCTTAAGTTCCCAGGGGGGTTCACCCCTCCACTTT.

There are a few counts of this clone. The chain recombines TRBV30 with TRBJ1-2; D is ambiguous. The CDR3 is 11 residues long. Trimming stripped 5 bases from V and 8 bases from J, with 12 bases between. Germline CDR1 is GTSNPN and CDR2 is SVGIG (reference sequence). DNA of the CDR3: TGTGCCTGGCAGCGGGAGTACGGCTACACCTTC. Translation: CAWQREYGYTF.

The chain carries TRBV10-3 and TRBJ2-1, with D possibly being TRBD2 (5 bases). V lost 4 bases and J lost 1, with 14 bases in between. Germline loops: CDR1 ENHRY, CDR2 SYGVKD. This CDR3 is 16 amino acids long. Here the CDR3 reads CAISGDSDRSYNEQFF. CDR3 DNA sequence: TGTGCCATCAGTGGAGATAGCGATAGGTCCTACAATGAGCAGTTCTTC.

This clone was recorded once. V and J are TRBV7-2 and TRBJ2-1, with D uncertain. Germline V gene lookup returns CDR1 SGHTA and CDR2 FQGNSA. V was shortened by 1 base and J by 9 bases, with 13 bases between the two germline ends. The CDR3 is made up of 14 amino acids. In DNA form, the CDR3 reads TGTGCCAGCAGCTTAGGCTCAGGTTCTCGTGAGCAGTTCTTC. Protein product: CASSLGSGSREQFF.

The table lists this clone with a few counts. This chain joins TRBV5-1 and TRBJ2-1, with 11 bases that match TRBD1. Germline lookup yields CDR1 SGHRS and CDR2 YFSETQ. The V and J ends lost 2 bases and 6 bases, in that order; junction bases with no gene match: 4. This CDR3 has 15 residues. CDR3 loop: CASSFGGTGGNEQFF. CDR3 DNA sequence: TGCGCCAGCAGCTTTGGCGGGACAGGGGGCAATGAGCAGTTCTTC. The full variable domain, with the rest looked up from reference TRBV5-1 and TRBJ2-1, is KAGVTQTPRYLIKTRGQQVTLSCSPISGHRSVSWYQQTPGQGLQFLFEYFSETQRNKGNFPGRFSGRQFSNSRSEMNVSTLELGDSALYLCASSFGGTGGNEQFFGPGTRLTVL.

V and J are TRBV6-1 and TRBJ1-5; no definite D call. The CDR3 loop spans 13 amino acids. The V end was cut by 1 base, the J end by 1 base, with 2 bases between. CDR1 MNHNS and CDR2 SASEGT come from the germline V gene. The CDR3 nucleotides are TGTGCCAGCAGTGAAGTAAGCAATCAGCCCCAGCATTTT. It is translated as CASSEVSNQPQHF.

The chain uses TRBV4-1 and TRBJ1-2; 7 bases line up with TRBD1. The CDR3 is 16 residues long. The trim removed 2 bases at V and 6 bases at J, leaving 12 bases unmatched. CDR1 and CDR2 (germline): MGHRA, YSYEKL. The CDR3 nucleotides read TGCGCCAGCAGCCAAAGGCCAGGACAGGACGCGAATGGCTACACCTTC. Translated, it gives CASSQRPGQDANGYTF.

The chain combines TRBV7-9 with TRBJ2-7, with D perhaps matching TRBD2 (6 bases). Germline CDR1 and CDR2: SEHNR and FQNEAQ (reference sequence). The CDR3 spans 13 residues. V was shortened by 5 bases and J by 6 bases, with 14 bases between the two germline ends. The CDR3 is CASSPPGTAEQYF. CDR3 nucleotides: TGTGCCAGCAGCCCCCCCGGGACTGCCGAGCAGTACTTC.